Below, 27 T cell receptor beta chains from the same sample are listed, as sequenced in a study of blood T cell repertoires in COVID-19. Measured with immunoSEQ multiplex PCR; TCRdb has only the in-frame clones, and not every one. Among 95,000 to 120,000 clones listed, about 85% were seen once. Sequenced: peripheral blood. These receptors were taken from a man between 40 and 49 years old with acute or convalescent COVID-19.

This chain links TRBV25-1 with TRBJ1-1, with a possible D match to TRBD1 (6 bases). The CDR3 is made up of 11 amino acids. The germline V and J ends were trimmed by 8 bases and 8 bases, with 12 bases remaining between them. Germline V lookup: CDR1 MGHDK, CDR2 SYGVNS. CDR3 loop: CASSRQAEAFF. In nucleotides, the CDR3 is TGTGCCAGCTCCCGACAGGCCGAAGCTTTCTTT.

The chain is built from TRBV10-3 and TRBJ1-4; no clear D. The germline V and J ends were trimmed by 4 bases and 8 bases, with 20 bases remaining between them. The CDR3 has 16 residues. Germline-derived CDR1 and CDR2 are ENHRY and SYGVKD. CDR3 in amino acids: CAISAAQTEGSEKLFF. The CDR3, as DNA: TGTGCCATCAGTGCCGCCCAAACCGAGGGAAGCGAAAAACTGTTTTTT.

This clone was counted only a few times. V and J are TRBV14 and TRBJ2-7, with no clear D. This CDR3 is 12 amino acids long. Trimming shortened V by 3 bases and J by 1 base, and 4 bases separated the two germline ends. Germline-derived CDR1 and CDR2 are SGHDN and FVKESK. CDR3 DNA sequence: TGTGCCAGCAGCCACAGGTCCTACGAGCAGTACTTC. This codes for CASSHRSYEQYF.

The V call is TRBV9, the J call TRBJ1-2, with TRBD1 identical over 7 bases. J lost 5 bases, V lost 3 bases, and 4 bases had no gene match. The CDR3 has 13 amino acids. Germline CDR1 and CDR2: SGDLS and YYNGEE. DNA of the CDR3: TGTGCCAGCAGCGAGACGACAGGGTATGGCTACACCTTC. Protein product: CASSETTGYGYTF.

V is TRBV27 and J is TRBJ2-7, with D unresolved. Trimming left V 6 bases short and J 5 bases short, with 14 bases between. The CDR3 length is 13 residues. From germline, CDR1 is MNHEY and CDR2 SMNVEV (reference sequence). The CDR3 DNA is TGTGCCAGCAGCCCGAGAAGTCCTAACGAGCAGTACTTC. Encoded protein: CASSPRSPNEQYF.

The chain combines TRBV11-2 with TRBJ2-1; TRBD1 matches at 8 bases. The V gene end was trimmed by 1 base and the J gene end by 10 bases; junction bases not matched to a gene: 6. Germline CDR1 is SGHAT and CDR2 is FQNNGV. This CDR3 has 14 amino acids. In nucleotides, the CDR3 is TGTGCCAGCAGCTTAGGCCAGGGGGCTGGGGAGCAGTTCTTC. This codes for CASSLGQGAGEQFF.

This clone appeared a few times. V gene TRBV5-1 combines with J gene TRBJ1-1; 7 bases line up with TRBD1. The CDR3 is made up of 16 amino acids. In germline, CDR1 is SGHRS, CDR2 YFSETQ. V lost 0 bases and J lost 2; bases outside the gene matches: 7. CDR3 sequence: CASSLDRGAFNTEAFF. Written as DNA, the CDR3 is TGCGCCAGCAGCTTGGACAGGGGCGCATTTAACACTGAAGCTTTCTTT.

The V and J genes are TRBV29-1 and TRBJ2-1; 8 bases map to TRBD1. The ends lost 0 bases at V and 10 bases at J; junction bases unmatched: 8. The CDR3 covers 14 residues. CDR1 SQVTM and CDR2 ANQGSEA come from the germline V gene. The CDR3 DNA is TGCAGCGTTGAAGACACAGCCACAGGGGGGGAGCAGTTCTTC. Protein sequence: CSVEDTATGGEQFF.

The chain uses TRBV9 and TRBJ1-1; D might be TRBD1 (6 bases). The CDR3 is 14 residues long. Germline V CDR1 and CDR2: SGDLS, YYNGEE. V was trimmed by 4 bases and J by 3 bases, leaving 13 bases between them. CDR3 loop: CASSTTGSDTEAFF. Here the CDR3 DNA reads TGTGCCAGCAGCACCACAGGGTCCGACACTGAAGCTTTCTTT. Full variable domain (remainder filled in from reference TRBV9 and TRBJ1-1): DSGVTQTPKHLITATGQRVTLRCSPRSGDLSVYWYQQSLDQGLQFLIQYYNGEERAKGNILERFSAQQFPDLHSELNLSSLELGDSALYFCASSTTGSDTEAFFGQGTRLTVV.

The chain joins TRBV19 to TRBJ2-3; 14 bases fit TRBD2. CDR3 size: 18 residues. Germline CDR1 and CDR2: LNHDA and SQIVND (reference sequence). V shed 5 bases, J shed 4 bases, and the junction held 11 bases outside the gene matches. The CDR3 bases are TGTGCCAGTAGTCGGTTGGGACTAGCGGGGGCGGGAGCAGATACGCAGTATTTT. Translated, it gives CASSRLGLAGAGADTQYF.

The CDR3 spells CASSLQGFGTDTQYF. The DNA of the CDR3 is TGTGCCAGCAGCTTACAGGGATTTGGCACAGATACGCAGTATTTT. V and J are TRBV7-2 and TRBJ2-3, with D maybe TRBD1 (5 bases). Trimming cost V 2 bases and J 1 base, with 10 bases left between them. CDR3 size: 15 residues. Germline V gives CDR1 SGHTA, CDR2 FQGNSA.

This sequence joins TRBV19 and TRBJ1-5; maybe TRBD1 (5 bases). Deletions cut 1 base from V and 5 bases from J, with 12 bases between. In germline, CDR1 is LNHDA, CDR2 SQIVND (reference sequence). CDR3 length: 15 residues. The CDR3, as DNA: TGTGCCAGTAGTATAGTCGGGGGGGTCGATCAGCCCCAGCATTTT. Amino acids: CASSIVGGVDQPQHF. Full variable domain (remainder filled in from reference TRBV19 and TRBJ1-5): DGGITQSPKYLFRKEGQNVTLSCEQNLNHDAMYWYRQDPGQGLRLIYYSQIVNDFQKGDIAEGYSVSREKKESFPLTVTSAQKNPTAFYLCASSIVGGVDQPQHFGDGTRLSIL.

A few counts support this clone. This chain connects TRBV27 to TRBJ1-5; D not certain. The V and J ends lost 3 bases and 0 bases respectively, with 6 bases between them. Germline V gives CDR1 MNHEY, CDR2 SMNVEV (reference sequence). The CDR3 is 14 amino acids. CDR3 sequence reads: CASSLSSSNQPQHF. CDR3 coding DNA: TGTGCCAGCAGTTTGTCGTCTAGCAATCAGCCCCAGCATTTT.

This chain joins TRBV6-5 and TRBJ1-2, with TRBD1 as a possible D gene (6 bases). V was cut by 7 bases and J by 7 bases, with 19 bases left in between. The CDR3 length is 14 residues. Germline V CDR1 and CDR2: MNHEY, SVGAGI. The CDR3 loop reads CASMRPDSPGGYTF. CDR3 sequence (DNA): TGTGCCAGCATGCGACCGGACAGTCCAGGTGGCTACACCTTC.

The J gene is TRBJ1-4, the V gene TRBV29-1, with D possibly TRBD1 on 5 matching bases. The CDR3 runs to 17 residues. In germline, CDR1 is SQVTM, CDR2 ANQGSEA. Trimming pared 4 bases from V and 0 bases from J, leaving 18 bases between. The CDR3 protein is CSVGEDRDRATNEKLFF. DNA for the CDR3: TGCAGCGTTGGGGAGGATCGGGACCGCGCAACTAATGAAAAACTGTTTTTT.

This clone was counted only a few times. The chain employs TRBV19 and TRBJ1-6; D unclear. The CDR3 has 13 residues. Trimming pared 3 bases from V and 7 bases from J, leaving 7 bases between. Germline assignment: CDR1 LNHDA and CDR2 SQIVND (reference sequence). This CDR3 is CASSMGANSPLHF. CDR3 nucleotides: TGTGCCAGTAGTATGGGAGCGAATTCACCCCTCCACTTT.

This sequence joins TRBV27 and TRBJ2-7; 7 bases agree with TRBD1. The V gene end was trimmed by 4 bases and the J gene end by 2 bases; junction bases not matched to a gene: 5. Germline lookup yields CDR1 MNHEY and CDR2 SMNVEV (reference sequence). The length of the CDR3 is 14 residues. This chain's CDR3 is CASSYRDSAYEQYF. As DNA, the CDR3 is TGTGCCAGCAGTTATCGGGACAGTGCCTACGAGCAGTACTTC.

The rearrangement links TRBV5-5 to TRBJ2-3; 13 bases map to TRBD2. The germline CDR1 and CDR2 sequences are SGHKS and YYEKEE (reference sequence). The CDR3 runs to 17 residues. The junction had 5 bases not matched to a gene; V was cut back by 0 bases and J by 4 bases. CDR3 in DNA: TGTGCCAGCAGCTTGGATAGCGGACTAGCGGGGGCAGATACGCAGTATTTT. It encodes CASSLDSGLAGADTQYF.

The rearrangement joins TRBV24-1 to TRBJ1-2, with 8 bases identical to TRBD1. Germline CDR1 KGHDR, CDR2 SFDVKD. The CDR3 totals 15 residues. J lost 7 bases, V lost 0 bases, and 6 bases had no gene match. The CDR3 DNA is TGTGCCACCAGTGATTTGAGGACAGGGCTCAGTGGCTACACCTTC. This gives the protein CATSDLRTGLSGYTF.

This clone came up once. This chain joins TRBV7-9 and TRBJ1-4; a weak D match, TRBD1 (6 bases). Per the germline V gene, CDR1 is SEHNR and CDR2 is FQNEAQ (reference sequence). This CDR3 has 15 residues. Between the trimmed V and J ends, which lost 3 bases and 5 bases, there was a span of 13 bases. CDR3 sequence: CASSLGQGRNEKLFF. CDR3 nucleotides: TGTGCCAGCAGCTTGGGGCAGGGGCGGAATGAAAAACTGTTTTTT.

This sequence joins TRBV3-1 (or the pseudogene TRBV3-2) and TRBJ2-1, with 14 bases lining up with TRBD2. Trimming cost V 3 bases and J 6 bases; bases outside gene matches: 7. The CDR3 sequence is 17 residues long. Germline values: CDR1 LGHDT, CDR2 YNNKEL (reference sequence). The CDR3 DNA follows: TGTGCCAGCAGCCAGATGGGACTAGCGGGGGTTGGCAATGAGCAGTTCTTC. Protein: CASSQMGLAGVGNEQFF.

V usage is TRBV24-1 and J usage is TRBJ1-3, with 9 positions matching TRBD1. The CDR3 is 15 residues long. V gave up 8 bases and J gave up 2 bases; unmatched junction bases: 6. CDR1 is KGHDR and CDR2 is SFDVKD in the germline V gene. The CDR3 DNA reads TGTGCCACCACTGCACAGGGGGCGCCTGGAAACACCATATATTTT. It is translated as CATTAQGAPGNTIYF.

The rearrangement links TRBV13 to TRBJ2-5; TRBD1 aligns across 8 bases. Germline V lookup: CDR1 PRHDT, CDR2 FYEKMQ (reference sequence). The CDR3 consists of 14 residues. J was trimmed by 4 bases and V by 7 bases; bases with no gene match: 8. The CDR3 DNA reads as TGTGCCAGCACCGACCGACAGGGGCGAGAGACCCAGTACTTC. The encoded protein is CASTDRQGRETQYF.

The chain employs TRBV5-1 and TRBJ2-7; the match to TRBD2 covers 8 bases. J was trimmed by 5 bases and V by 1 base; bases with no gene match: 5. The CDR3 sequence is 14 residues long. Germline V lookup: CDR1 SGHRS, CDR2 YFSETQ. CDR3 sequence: CASSLLAGGDEQYF. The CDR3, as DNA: TGCGCCAGCAGCTTGCTCGCGGGGGGCGACGAGCAGTACTTC.

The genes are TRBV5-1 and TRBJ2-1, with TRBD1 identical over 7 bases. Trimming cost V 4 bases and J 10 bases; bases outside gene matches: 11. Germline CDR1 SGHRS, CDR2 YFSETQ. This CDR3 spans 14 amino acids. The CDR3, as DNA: TGCGCCAGCAGCACAGGGGTAGGGGAAGGCGAGCAGTTCTTC. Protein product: CASSTGVGEGEQFF.

The CDR3 region has the DNA TGTGCCACCAGTGAAGGACCGACCGGGAGCAAGGGAGCCGGGGAGCTGTTTTTT. Translating it yields CATSEGPTGSKGAGELFF. This rearrangement joins TRBV24-1 to TRBJ2-2; possibly TRBD2 for D (6 bases). V was clipped by 4 bases and J by 6 bases, with 23 bases between them. The CDR3 has 18 amino acids. Germline CDR1 reads KGHDR; CDR2 reads SFDVKD.

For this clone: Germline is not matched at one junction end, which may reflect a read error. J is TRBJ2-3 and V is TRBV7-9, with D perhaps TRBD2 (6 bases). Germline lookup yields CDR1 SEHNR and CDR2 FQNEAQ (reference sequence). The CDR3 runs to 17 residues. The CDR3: CASRTTLSGPSTNTQYF. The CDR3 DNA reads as TGTGCCAGCAGAACAACTCTTAGCGGTCCTAGCACAAATACGCAGTATTTT.